This T cell receptor beta chain derives from a study of blood T cell repertoires in COVID-19. Looking at the study overall: Nucleic acid was either cDNA or gDNA, and it came from T cells, B-cell-depleted T cells, or PBMCs.

TCRdb's copy holds only in-frame clones and misses some; the assay was immunoSEQ multiplex PCR. Of approximately 100,000 clones listed, approximately 82% are singletons. Germline V gene sequence: CDR1 SGHDT, CDR2 YYEEEE. The CDR3 covers 14 residues. V lost 3 bases and J lost 9; bases outside the gene matches: 11. The TCR originated in a woman aged 55-70 years with acute or convalescent COVID-19. The specimen sequenced was peripheral blood. The V gene is TRBV5-6, the J gene TRBJ1-2, with TRBD1 identical over 7 bases. The CDR3 coding sequence is TGTGCCAGCAGCTATATCGGGACAGCAGGTAGCTACACCTTC. Translated: CASSYIGTAGSYTF. Together with reference TRBV5-6 and TRBJ1-2, the CDR3 gives the full variable domain: DAGVTQSPTHLIKTRGQQVTLRCSPKSGHDTVSWYQQALGQGPQFIFQYYEEEERQRGNFPDRFSGHQFPNYSSELNVNALLLGDSALYLCASSYIGTAGSYTFGSGTRLTVV.